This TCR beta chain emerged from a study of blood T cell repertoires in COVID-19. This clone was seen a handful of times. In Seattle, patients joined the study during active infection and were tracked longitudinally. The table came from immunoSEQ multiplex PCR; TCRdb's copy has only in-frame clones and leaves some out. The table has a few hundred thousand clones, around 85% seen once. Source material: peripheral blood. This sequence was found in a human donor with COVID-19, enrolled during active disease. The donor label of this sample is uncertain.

DNA for the CDR3: TGCAGCGTTTGTCAGGCTCGCTCCGAGCAGTTCTTC. Protein sequence: CSVCQARSEQFF. This rearrangement joins TRBV29-1 to TRBJ2-1; D remains unclear. This CDR3 is 12 amino acids long. V shed 5 bases and J shed 10 bases, with 15 bases lying between them. Germline V gene data show CDR1 as SQVTM and CDR2 as ANQGSEA.